The 27 T cell receptor beta chains below were found in one sample sequenced in a study of human T cells and chemical hapten exposure (dated by TCRdb to the early 2020s). Reading the label with the study, this specimen's time point is: pre-sensitization, week 0. This sample's treatment or condition label indicates: therapeutic diphenylcyclopropenone sensitization with weekly scalp DPC. Libraries were prepared through RACE. Data came from a NextSeq 500. TCRdb passed the public sequencing reads through fastp at Q25 and MiXCR, retaining productive beta sequences. A single entry per CDR3 protein holds the most common genes and DNA from its merged rows. This sample is represented by approximately 260,000 distinct CDR3 sequences; about 7.7% of them were singletons. The leading ten clones occupy roughly 1.2% of the sample. The sample consisted of whole blood, taken in connection with sensitization to the hapten diphenylcyclopropenone (DPC). The receptors shown here come from a man aged 18 to 29 with alopecia areata. Some clones in this sample may be carry-over from other donors' samples.

This clonotype was found a few times. J is TRBJ2-1 and V is TRBV9; 10 bases line up with TRBD2. The length of the CDR3 is 15 residues. After removal of 3 bases from V and 3 bases from J, the junction contained 3 bases not matched to a gene. Germline values: CDR1 SGDLS, CDR2 YYNGEE. The CDR3 is CASSGAGGDYNEQFF. The CDR3, as DNA: TGTGCCAGCAGCGGAGCGGGGGGGGACTACAATGAGCAGTTCTTC.

Concerning this clonotype itself: This may stem from a read error, because a much larger clone lies one nucleotide away. The chain uses TRBV7-9 and TRBJ2-7; 8 nucleotides agree with TRBD1. CDR3 length: 17 residues. Germline loops: CDR1 SEHNR, CDR2 FQNEAQ (reference sequence). CDR3 region: CACSFKPPGQGRREQYF. CDR3 DNA sequence: TGTGCCTGCAGCTTTAAGCCCCCCGGACAGGGACGGCGCGAGCAGTACTTC.

The chain joins TRBV6-6 to TRBJ2-1; TRBD2 matches at 8 bases. The CDR3 is 12 amino acids. Germline trimming cut 7 bases from V and 9 bases from J; bases unmatched to any gene: 5. CDR1 MNHNY and CDR2 SVGAGI come from the germline V gene (reference sequence). This chain's CDR3 is CASNSAGGEQFF. The CDR3 DNA reads as TGTGCCAGCAACTCTGCGGGGGGTGAGCAGTTCTTC.

V usage is TRBV7-9 and J usage is TRBJ2-7, with TRBD1 matching 8 bases. The CDR3 sequence is 13 residues long. V shed 6 bases and J 5 bases; nucleotides not matched to a gene: 6. Germline assignment: CDR1 SEHNR and CDR2 FQNEAQ (reference sequence). The CDR3 sequence is CASSNTGGHEQYF. The DNA for the CDR3 is TGTGCCAGCAGTAACACAGGGGGACACGAGCAGTACTTC.

At least ten counts were recorded for this clonotype. This chain connects TRBV12-3 or TRBV12-4 to TRBJ1-5, with TRBD1 identical over 9 bases. V lost 3 bases, J lost 2 bases, and 2 bases stayed unmatched. The CDR3 extends over 15 amino acids. CDR3 region: CASSFGDRGNQPQHF. The CDR3 nucleotides read TGTGCCAGCAGTTTCGGGGACAGGGGCAATCAGCCCCAGCATTTT.

The table lists this clonotype with a few counts. The chain uses TRBV6-5 and TRBJ1-2, with D unresolved. The CDR3 contains 14 residues. From germline, CDR1 is MNHEY and CDR2 SVGAGI. V lost 0 bases to trimming and J lost 7 bases, with 12 bases between them. The CDR3 reads CASSYSAAELGYTF. The CDR3 coding sequence is TGTGCCAGCAGTTACTCTGCCGCAGAGCTTGGCTACACCTTC.

This clonotype was detected many times. The gene calls are TRBV10-3 and TRBJ2-3; TRBD2 might be the D (5 bases). Trimming took off 9 bases at V and 5 bases at J, with 15 bases between the two ends. The germline CDR1 and CDR2 sequences are ENHRY and SYGVKD. CDR3 length equals 13 residues. The CDR3 here is CAITAALGDTQYF. The CDR3 bases are TGTGCCATAACAGCGGCCCTTGGAGATACGCAGTATTTT.

This clonotype came up a few times. This sequence joins TRBV6-1 and TRBJ2-7, with 8 bases identical to TRBD1. Trimming took 4 bases from V and 5 from J; bases not matched to a gene: 7. The germline V gene encodes CDR1 MNHNS and CDR2 SASEGT. CDR3 size: 14 residues. The CDR3 is CASSGWTGKNEQYF. CDR3 DNA: TGTGCCAGCAGTGGATGGACAGGGAAGAACGAGCAGTACTTC.

Ten or more counts support this clonotype. This chain links TRBV7-9 with TRBJ2-7; D gene unclear. From germline, CDR1 is SEHNR and CDR2 FQNEAQ (reference sequence). The CDR3 loop spans 12 amino acids. V dropped 0 bases and J dropped 5 bases, with 5 bases sitting between them. The CDR3 DNA reads as TGTGCCAGCAGCTTAGCGCTGGACGAGCAGTACTTC. Translated: CASSLALDEQYF.

V gene TRBV24-1 combines with J gene TRBJ2-3; 7 bases map to TRBD2. After removal of 6 bases from V and 1 base from J, the junction contained 0 bases not matched to a gene. The CDR3 totals 13 residues. Germline assignment: CDR1 KGHDR and CDR2 SFDVKD. The CDR3 loop is CATSSGGTDTQYF. CDR3 sequence (DNA): TGTGCCACCAGTAGCGGGGGCACAGATACGCAGTATTTT.

At least ten counts were recorded for this clonotype. J is TRBJ2-2 and V is TRBV12-3 or TRBV12-4; D gene uncertain. This CDR3 spans 14 amino acids. Trimming pared 1 base from V and 4 bases from J, leaving 7 bases between. Written as DNA, the CDR3 is TGTGCCAGCAGTTTAGGAGGACCCACCGGGGAGCTGTTTTTT. Its protein product is CASSLGGPTGELFF.

This clonotype has ten or more counts. The chain is built from TRBV4-1 and TRBJ2-2; D remains ambiguous. The CDR3 contains 16 residues. CDR1 and CDR2 (germline): MGHRA, YSYEKL. The V end was cut by 1 base, the J end by 0 bases, with 9 bases between. CDR3 in amino acids: CASSQAGSPNTGELFF. CDR3 nucleotide sequence: TGCGCCAGCAGCCAAGCAGGCAGTCCGAACACCGGGGAGCTGTTTTTT.

This clonotype was recorded at least ten times. The V call is TRBV5-1, the J call TRBJ2-3; TRBD1 is a possible D gene (5 bases). V gave up 0 bases and J gave up 2 bases, with 7 bases separating them. This CDR3 is built from 14 residues. The V gene's germline CDR1 is SGHRS and CDR2 YFSETQ. CDR3 sequence (DNA): TGCGCCAGCAGCTTGGCAGGGTCCACAGATACGCAGTATTTT. Residues: CASSLAGSTDTQYF.

V usage is TRBV29-1 and J usage is TRBJ2-1; TRBD2 agrees at 9 bases. The junction had 9 bases not matched to a gene; V was cut back by 6 bases and J by 3 bases. This CDR3 spans 15 amino acids. Germline V gene sequence: CDR1 SQVTM, CDR2 ANQGSEA. CDR3 coding DNA: TGCAGCGTCCCCCCCGGGCGGGGGGGCTACAATGAGCAGTTCTTC. It is translated as CSVPPGRGGYNEQFF.

This clonotype was seen a handful of times. The chain combines TRBV7-9 with TRBJ1-3; the match to TRBD1 covers 7 bases. There are 16 residues in the CDR3. Germline CDR1 reads SEHNR; CDR2 reads FQNEAQ (reference sequence). V shed 4 bases, J shed 2 bases, and the junction held 8 bases outside the gene matches. The CDR3 reads CASSSPTGRPGNTIYF. CDR3 nucleotide sequence: TGTGCCAGCAGCTCCCCGACAGGGCGACCTGGAAACACCATATATTTT.

This rearrangement joins TRBV29-1 to TRBJ2-3, with D possibly TRBD1 on 5 matching bases. Germline assignment: CDR1 SQVTM and CDR2 ANQGSEA. CDR3 length: 15 residues. The germline V and J ends were trimmed by 2 bases and 0 bases, with 12 bases remaining between them. CDR3 sequence (DNA): TGCAGCGTTGAAAATCGGCAGGGAAGCACAGATACGCAGTATTTT. Protein: CSVENRQGSTDTQYF.

This clonotype occurred a few times. This chain connects TRBV7-2 to TRBJ1-3; D is ambiguous. Per germline, CDR1 SGHTA and CDR2 FQGNSA. The CDR3 contains 12 residues. The ends were cut back, 1 base at V and 6 bases at J, with 4 bases in the middle. CDR3 protein: CASSLGENTIYF. CDR3 in DNA: TGTGCCAGCAGCTTAGGAGAAAACACCATATATTTT.

This clonotype has ten or more counts. This chain joins TRBV6-2 or TRBV6-3 and TRBJ2-4, with TRBD2 as a possible D gene (5 bases). Germline loops: CDR1 MNHEY, CDR2 SVGEGT. The V end was cut by 5 bases, the J end by 3 bases, with 14 bases between. This CDR3 is built from 15 residues. The CDR3 nucleotides read TGTGCCAGCAGTCCAAAGACGGGGAACAAAAACATTCAGTACTTC. Translated, it gives CASSPKTGNKNIQYF.

In its sample, this clonotype was seen many times. The chain carries TRBV4-3 and TRBJ2-7; possibly TRBD2 for D (5 bases). Trimming left V 0 bases short and J 3 bases short, with 15 bases between. Germline V CDR1 and CDR2: LGHNA, YSLEER. The CDR3 has 16 residues. DNA of the CDR3: TGCGCCAGCAGCCAAGATCTAGCTATCCGACGCTACGAGCAGTACTTC. Translation gives CASSQDLAIRRYEQYF.

For the CDR3, the DNA is TGTGCCAGCAGTGAAGCTACAGTCTACGAGCAGTACGTC. It encodes CASSEATVYEQYV. The chain combines TRBV2 with TRBJ2-7; D is undetermined. The germline gives CDR1 SNHLY, CDR2 FYNNEI. The CDR3 spans 13 residues. Trimming cost V 0 bases and J 3 bases, with 6 bases left between them.

The genes are TRBV7-3 and TRBJ1-6; D uncertain. Germline V gives CDR1 SGHTA, CDR2 FQGTGA. The V end lost 5 bases, the J end lost 6 bases, and 8 bases lay between the germline ends. CDR3 length equals 13 residues. The CDR3 protein is CASSDTINSPLHF. DNA of the CDR3: TGTGCCAGCAGCGATACCATTAATTCACCCCTCCACTTT.

The table lists this clonotype with a few counts. For the CDR3, the DNA is TGTGCCACCAGTGACTGGACAGGGGGTGGCTACACCTTC. It is translated as CATSDWTGGGYTF. The chain uses TRBV24-1 and TRBJ1-2; 10 positions agree with TRBD1. Germline V gene lookup returns CDR1 KGHDR and CDR2 SFDVKD. The CDR3 length is 13 residues. The J segment lost 7 bases and the V segment lost 4 bases, leaving 2 bases of the junction unmatched.

This clonotype has a handful of counts. J is TRBJ1-5 and V is TRBV6-5; 8 bases are a match to TRBD1. Germline values: CDR1 MNHEY, CDR2 SVGAGI. CDR3 length equals 14 residues. V shed 8 bases, J shed 6 bases, and the junction held 9 bases outside the gene matches. The CDR3 DNA is TGTGCCAGCGCACCGACAGGGGTCCTTCAGCCCCAGCATTTT. Its translation is CASAPTGVLQPQHF.

There are a few counts of this clonotype. The genes are TRBV6-1 and TRBJ2-7, with 11 bases that match TRBD2. Germline trimming cut 2 bases from V and 3 bases from J; bases unmatched to any gene: 9. This CDR3 spans 17 amino acids. CDR1 is MNHNS, CDR2 SASEGT, per germline. CDR3 sequence (DNA): TGTGCCAGCAGTGAAAGACCGAATAGCGGGGGGGTCTACGAGCAGTACGTC. This gives the protein CASSERPNSGGVYEQYV.

The chain uses TRBV18 and TRBJ1-4; D uncertain. Trimming removed 5 bases at V and 8 bases at J, with 12 bases between. The CDR3 is 13 amino acids. The germline V gene encodes CDR1 KGHSH and CDR2 LQKENI. The DNA for the CDR3 is TGTGCCAGCTCAGCGGTTCGTCAAGAAAAACTGTTTTTT. Its translation: CASSAVRQEKLFF.

This chain's CDR3 is CSARKVGGEQYV. CDR3 sequence (DNA): TGCAGTGCTAGAAAGGTCGGCGGCGAGCAGTACGTC. The chain links TRBV20-1 to TRBJ2-7; D not certain. V was clipped by 2 bases and J by 6 bases, with 11 bases between them. This CDR3 contains 12 residues. Germline CDR1 DFQATT, CDR2 SNEGSKA (reference sequence).

The V gene is TRBV7-2, the J gene TRBJ2-1; 9 bases match TRBD2. This CDR3 has 15 amino acids. The V and J ends lost 5 bases and 6 bases, in that order; junction bases with no gene match: 8. CDR1 SGHTA and CDR2 FQGNSA come from the germline V gene. CDR3 nucleotides: TGTGCCAGCAGCCCGACCGGGACTAGCATCAATGAGCAGTTCTTC. Protein: CASSPTGTSINEQFF.